These T cell receptor beta chains were read from a single sample in a study of CD8 T cells in Susac syndrome. TCRdb recomputed calls from the immunoSEQ multiplex PCR reads with MiXCR, one row per CDR3 protein. The sample lists around 150,000 distinct CDR3 sequences, roughly 94% occurring once. Sequencing was performed on CD4+ T cells from PBMCs. The receptor source for this set is a human donor with Susac syndrome. Both conserved end residues are part of each CDR3. D genes are given only for firm matches. A clone size is listed for some rows: how often the clone was seen (once, few, many), or a class if it is expanded.

d_call j_call clone_size v_call cdr3_aa cdr3_nt
NA TRBJ1-2 NA TRBV12-3/TRBV12-4 CASSLPGLGYTF TGTGCCAGCAGTTTGCCGGGGCTTGGCTACACCTTC
NA TRBJ1-1 NA TRBV7-2 CASSLYNPKAFF TGTGCCAGCAGCTTATACAATCCGAAAGCTTTCTTT
NA TRBJ1-2 once TRBV30 CAWSGPGRRRGYGYTF TGTGCCTGGAGCGGCCCCGGACGTCGCAGAGGCTATGGCTACACCTTC
NA TRBJ1-5 NA TRBV6-1 CASSEAREGWEPQHF TGTGCCAGCAGTGAAGCGCGAGAGGGGTGGGAGCCCCAGCATTTT
TRBD2 TRBJ2-2 NA TRBV9 CASSVVSGTSLGELFF TGTGCCAGCAGCGTAGTTTCCGGGACTAGCCTCGGGGAGCTGTTTTTT
TRBD1 TRBJ2-5 NA TRBV24-1 CATSDSRGPETQYF TGTGCCACCAGTGATTCGAGGGGGCCAGAGACCCAGTACTTC
NA TRBJ2-5 NA TRBV29-1 CSTQEGLETQYF TGCAGCACCCAAGAAGGGTTGGAGACCCAGTACTTC
NA TRBJ1-1 NA TRBV30 CAWSFEGGTEAFF TGTGCCTGGAGTTTTGAGGGAGGGACTGAAGCTTTCTTT
NA TRBJ2-5 NA TRBV6-5 CASSYSDLQETQYF TGTGCCAGCAGTTACTCGGACCTTCAAGAGACCCAGTACTTC
NA TRBJ1-2 NA TRBV19 CASSLQGIDYGYTF TGTGCCAGTAGTTTGCAGGGTATTGACTATGGCTACACCTTC
NA TRBJ1-2 NA TRBV15 CATSRSAAANYGYTF TGTGCCACCAGCAGATCTGCAGCCGCTAACTATGGCTACACCTTC
TRBD1 TRBJ2-7 NA TRBV29-1 CSVEESGTGRSPYEQYF TGCAGCGTTGAGGAGTCCGGGACAGGGAGGTCCCCCTACGAGCAGTACTTC
NA TRBJ2-3 NA TRBV12-5 CASGFSGSTDTQYF TGTGCTAGTGGTTTTAGCGGATCCACAGATACGCAGTATTTT
NA TRBJ2-7 once TRBV20-1 CSARGQFYEQYF TGCAGTGCTAGGGGGCAGTTCTACGAGCAGTACTTC
NA TRBJ2-5 once TRBV2 CASFRDSVETQYF TGTGCCAGTTTTCGGGACTCGGTAGAGACCCAGTACTTC
NA TRBJ2-7 NA TRBV15 CATSRDPLAYSYEQYF TGTGCCACCAGCAGAGATCCCCTAGCGTACTCCTACGAGCAGTACTTC
TRBD1 TRBJ1-5 NA TRBV20-1 CSARATGTSNQPQHF TGCAGTGCTAGAGCGACAGGGACCAGCAATCAGCCCCAGCATTTT
TRBD2 TRBJ2-7 NA TRBV27 CASHGGTSKDEQYF TGTGCCAGCCATGGGGGGACTAGTAAGGACGAGCAGTACTTC
TRBD2 TRBJ2-7 NA TRBV29-1 CSVVLADSYEQYF TGCAGCGTTGTACTAGCGGACTCCTACGAGCAGTACTTC
NA TRBJ1-2 once TRBV15 CATSTGSNYGYTF TGTGCCACAAGCACAGGGTCAAACTATGGCTACACCTTC
NA TRBJ1-1 once TRBV18 CASSSGSNTEAFF TGTGCCAGCTCGTCGGGCTCGAACACTGAAGCTTTCTTT
NA TRBJ2-7 NA TRBV20-1 CSARRGGAGTYEQYF TGCAGTGCTAGGAGAGGGGGGGCGGGGACCTACGAGCAGTACTTC
TRBD2 TRBJ2-7 NA TRBV6-5 CATSPREGSEQYF TGTGCCACAAGCCCGAGGGAGGGAAGCGAGCAGTACTTC
TRBD2 TRBJ2-1 NA TRBV7-2 CASSPTSDEQFF TGTGCCAGCAGTCCTACTAGCGATGAGCAGTTCTTC
NA TRBJ1-2 NA TRBV20-1 CSASLGRAYGYTF TGCAGTGCTAGCTTAGGCAGGGCCTATGGCTACACCTTC
NA TRBJ2-5 NA TRBV29-1 CSVGTQETQYF TGCAGCGTAGGAACCCAAGAGACCCAGTACTTC
NA TRBJ2-5 NA TRBV20-1 CSAPPGTETQYF TGCAGTGCCCCACCCGGGACAGAGACCCAGTACTTC
TRBD2 TRBJ2-7 few TRBV6-5 CASSSGLAGSYEQYF TGTGCCAGCAGTTCCGGACTAGCGGGCTCCTACGAGCAGTACTTC
NA TRBJ2-2 NA TRBV9 CASSVVGSTTGELFF TGTGCCAGCAGCGTAGTCGGGAGTACCACCGGGGAGCTGTTTTTT
NA TRBJ1-2 NA TRBV9 CASSVDGYYGYTF TGTGCCAGCAGCGTAGATGGATACTATGGCTACACCTTC
TRBD2 TRBJ2-7 NA TRBV7-2 CASRQAGGPGEQYF TGTGCCAGCAGACAAGCGGGAGGGCCAGGGGAGCAGTACTTC
NA TRBJ1-1 once TRBV7-3 CASSFRVDTEAFF TGTGCCAGCAGCTTCAGGGTCGACACTGAAGCTTTCTTT
NA TRBJ2-5 NA TRBV20-1 CSAATSEETQYF TGCAGTGCCGCGACTAGTGAAGAGACCCAGTACTTC
NA TRBJ1-1 NA TRBV12-3/TRBV12-4 CASSLSAQSTEAFF TGTGCCAGCAGTTTATCGGCCCAGTCAACCGAAGCTTTCTTT
TRBD1 TRBJ2-7 NA TRBV27 CASSPSGTGAFGQYF TGTGCCAGCAGCCCATCCGGGACAGGGGCCTTCGGGCAGTACTTC
TRBD1 TRBJ1-2 NA TRBV7-2 CASSPKTSGGNYGYTF TGTGCCAGCAGCCCGAAAACCTCAGGGGGCAACTATGGCTACACCTTC
NA TRBJ1-5 NA TRBV12-3/TRBV12-4 CASSLDRVMAQHF TGTGCCAGCAGTTTAGATCGCGTTATGGCCCAGCATTTT
NA TRBJ1-3 NA TRBV4-1 CASSPRTADSGNTIYF TGCGCCAGCAGCCCTAGGACTGCAGACTCTGGAAACACCATATATTTT
NA TRBJ2-5 NA TRBV3-1 CASSQARSETQYF TGTGCCAGCAGCCAAGCACGTTCGGAGACCCAGTACTTC
NA TRBJ2-3 NA TRBV28 CASREGAGTDTQYF TGTGCCAGCCGGGAGGGGGCGGGTACAGATACGCAGTATTTT
NA TRBJ1-5 NA TRBV12-3/TRBV12-4 CASSLTGDQPQHF TGTGCCAGCAGTTTAACGGGAGATCAGCCCCAGCATTTT
NA TRBJ2-1 once TRBV6-1 CASSRPGLSIDYNEQFF TGTGCCAGCAGCCGACCTGGCCTATCCATTGACTACAATGAGCAGTTCTTC
NA TRBJ2-7 NA TRBV12-3/TRBV12-4 CASSFVPGAPHNYEQYF TGTGCCAGCAGTTTTGTTCCGGGAGCCCCACACAACTACGAGCAGTACTTC
NA TRBJ1-5 NA TRBV7-2 CASSPNLGNQPQHF TGTGCCAGCAGCCCTAACTTGGGAAATCAGCCCCAGCATTTT
TRBD1 TRBJ1-5 NA TRBV24-1 CATSDSGQTNQPQHF TGTGCCACCAGTGATTCGGGACAGACCAATCAGCCCCAGCATTTT
NA TRBJ2-1 NA TRBV30 CAWSASYNEQFF TGTGCCTGGAGTGCCTCCTACAATGAGCAGTTCTTC
NA TRBJ2-6 NA TRBV9 CASSVALHRGSGANVLTF TGTGCCAGCAGCGTAGCGCTTCACCGAGGGTCCGGGGCCAACGTCCTGACTTTC
TRBD1 TRBJ1-2 NA TRBV7-2 CASSLEFRGSGYTF TGTGCCAGCAGCTTAGAGTTCAGGGGGTCTGGCTACACCTTC
NA TRBJ1-2 NA TRBV15 CATSSGKQYFGYTF NA